The clone carrying this T cell receptor beta chain was detected ten times or more. Its target is not known. The library targeted TCRbeta and was prepared with unique molecular identifiers. In TCRdb, the PCR reads were re-called with MiXCR into one record per CDR3 protein. Of roughly 240,000 distinct CDR3 sequences in the sample, roughly 8% were seen once. The CDR3 extends over 15 amino acids. CDR1 and CDR2 (germline): SGHTA, FQGTGA. V was clipped by 2 bases and J by 0 bases, with 11 bases between them. The data were obtained in a study of T-cell reconstitution after alpha-beta-depleted transplantation in children. Study results and caveats: As was reported, about two months after transplant, alpha-beta T cells came from several hundred expanded graft clones.

The chain recombines TRBV7-3 with TRBJ2-7; no reliable D call. The source of this sequence is a male patient younger than 18 who had a stem cell transplant for acute lymphoblastic leukemia, so the T cells may come from the graft donor. The sample in question was PBMCs, mostly from graft donor cells, obtained 180 days after TCRalphabeta/CD19-depleted stem cell transplant. The CDR3 is CASSLSPGSSYEQYF. The CDR3 bases are TGTGCCAGCAGCTTATCCCCAGGTAGCTCCTACGAGCAGTACTTC.